The 15 T cell receptor beta chains presented below share a single source sample, sequenced in a study of blood T cell repertoires in COVID-19. Some clones are missing from TCRdb's copy, which holds only in-frame ones; the method was immunoSEQ multiplex PCR. This table has some 300,000 clones, 89% appearing once. Sequenced input: PBMCs or T cells enriched from blood (not recorded which). All receptors derive from a woman aged 40 to 49 who had recovered from COVID-19.

V usage is TRBV4-2 and J usage is TRBJ2-3; D call uncertain. V was clipped by 0 bases and J by 0 bases, with 13 bases between them. CDR1 and CDR2 (germline): LGHNA, YNFKEQ. There are 17 residues in the CDR3. In nucleotides, the CDR3 is TGTGCCAGCAGCCAAGACGTAAAAGCCTCTAGCACAGATACGCAGTATTTT. Translating it yields CASSQDVKASSTDTQYF.

The chain joins TRBV2 to TRBJ1-5; D is undetermined. Germline CDR1 SNHLY, CDR2 FYNNEI. V shed 4 bases and J shed 3 bases, with 7 bases lying between them. CDR3 length: 13 residues. Here the CDR3 reads CASSGSYNQPQHF. Written as DNA, the CDR3 is TGTGCCAGCAGTGGAAGCTACAATCAGCCCCAGCATTTT.

The chain couples TRBV10-3 to TRBJ2-7; perhaps TRBD2 as D (6 bases). Germline lookup yields CDR1 ENHRY and CDR2 SYGVKD. CDR3 length: 12 amino acids. Trimming took 2 bases from V and 6 from J, leaving 8 bases between them. The CDR3 DNA is TGTGCCATCAGTGAGCTCGGGGGCGAGCAGTACTTC. It translates to CAISELGGEQYF.

This clone came up once. The same CDR3 can be traced to other DNA sequences in this sample. V usage is TRBV18 and J usage is TRBJ1-4; D gene uncertain. Deletions cut 3 bases from V and 0 bases from J, with 8 bases between. There are 15 residues in the CDR3. CDR1 and CDR2 from the germline V gene are KGHSH and LQKENI. The CDR3 nucleotides are TGTGCCAGCTCACCTACCGGGTCAACTAATGAAAAACTGTTTTTT. The encoded protein is CASSPTGSTNEKLFF.

The CDR3 region has the DNA TGTGCCAGCAGAAATGGACAGGGGGCGACTGAAGCTTTCTTT. It yields the protein CASRNGQGATEAFF. The rearrangement joins TRBV6-5 to TRBJ1-1, with 11 bases fitting TRBD1. The CDR3 runs to 14 residues. The junction had 5 bases not matched to a gene; V was cut back by 6 bases and J by 5 bases. CDR1 is MNHEY and CDR2 is SVGAGI in the germline V gene.

This chain connects TRBV7-6 to TRBJ1-1, with D perhaps matching TRBD1 (6 bases). The length of the CDR3 is 15 residues. V was shortened by 3 bases and J by 4 bases, with 15 bases between the two germline ends. Germline loops: CDR1 SGHVS, CDR2 FNYEAQ. This chain's CDR3 is CASSFLITGTTEAFF. For the CDR3, the DNA is TGTGCCAGCAGCTTTTTAATAACAGGGACCACTGAAGCTTTCTTT.

The chain joins TRBV19 to TRBJ1-5; 10 bases align to TRBD1. Germline-derived CDR1 and CDR2 are LNHDA and SQIVND (reference sequence). The CDR3 totals 15 residues. With V trimmed by 7 bases and J by 5 bases, 8 bases remained unmatched. The CDR3 DNA sequence: TGTGCCAGTACCCTCGGGACAGGGGTCGATCAGCCCCAGCATTTT. Translated: CASTLGTGVDQPQHF.

Only a few counts were recorded for this clone. This rearrangement joins TRBV28 to TRBJ1-2; D gene uncertain. The CDR3 is 13 residues long. Germline V gene lookup returns CDR1 MDHEN and CDR2 SYDVKM. V was clipped by 6 bases and J by 2 bases, with 10 bases between them. The CDR3 here is CASSWGANYGYTF. The CDR3 DNA sequence: TGTGCCAGCAGCTGGGGAGCCAACTATGGCTACACCTTC.

The chain links TRBV3-1 (or the pseudogene TRBV3-2) to TRBJ2-1; D is perhaps TRBD2 (6 bases). The CDR3 is 14 residues long. Germline loops: CDR1 LGHDT, CDR2 YNNKEL (reference sequence). Trimming stripped 3 bases from V and 8 bases from J, with 14 bases between. CDR3 DNA sequence: TGTGCCAGCAGCCATAACCGGGACTCTGATGAGCAGTTCTTC. As protein: CASSHNRDSDEQFF.

This clone was observed once. The V call is TRBV27, the J call TRBJ1-2; a possible D gene is TRBD1 (5 bases). Germline loops: CDR1 MNHEY, CDR2 SMNVEV (reference sequence). The CDR3 covers 16 residues. V was clipped by 6 bases and J by 0 bases, with 17 bases between them. CDR3 loop: CASSSTAHYPNYGYTF. The CDR3 DNA follows: TGTGCCAGCAGCTCGACAGCTCATTATCCTAACTATGGCTACACCTTC.

The chain uses TRBV5-8 and TRBJ2-3; 11 bases match TRBD2. Germline assignment: CDR1 SGHTS and CDR2 YDEGEE. J gave up 0 bases and V 4 bases, and 4 bases lay outside the gene matches. The CDR3 contains 16 residues. CDR3 sequence: CASSPGLADSTDTQYF. The CDR3 bases are TGTGCCAGCAGCCCGGGACTAGCGGATAGCACAGATACGCAGTATTTT. Filled out from reference TRBV5-8 and TRBJ2-3, the complete variable domain reads EAGVTQSPTHLIKTRGQQATLRCSPISGHTSVYWYQQALGLGLQFLLWYDEGEERNRGNFPPRFSGRQFPNYSSELNVNALELEDSALYLCASSPGLADSTDTQYFGPGTRLTVL.

J is TRBJ1-1 and V is TRBV7-2; TRBD1 matches 8 bases. Germline V gene lookup returns CDR1 SGHTA and CDR2 FQGNSA. The J segment lost 0 bases and the V segment lost 2 bases, leaving 8 bases of the junction unmatched. The CDR3 contains 17 residues. The CDR3 loop reads CASSLPWDRSMNTEAFF. The CDR3 bases are TGTGCCAGCAGCTTACCTTGGGACAGGAGCATGAACACTGAAGCTTTCTTT.

The chain uses TRBV18 and TRBJ1-1; weak D call: TRBD1 (6 bases). CDR3 size: 21 residues. Germline V CDR1 and CDR2: KGHSH, LQKENI. V was clipped by 1 base and J by 1 base, with 28 bases between them. The CDR3 DNA sequence: TGTGCCAGCTCACCACTAGCAATAACCCTTTCACGGGACAAAAAGAACACTGAAGCTTTCTTT. Its protein is CASSPLAITLSRDKKNTEAFF.

This clone appeared once. The rearrangement joins TRBV18 to TRBJ2-1; 12 bases are a match to TRBD2. Unmatched junction bases numbered 3, after V lost 3 bases and J lost 3 bases. This CDR3 is 16 amino acids long. Germline V gene lookup returns CDR1 KGHSH and CDR2 LQKENI. The CDR3 region has the DNA TGTGCCAGCTCACCTTTGACTAGCGGGAGCTACAATGAGCAGTTCTTC. This gives the protein CASSPLTSGSYNEQFF.

This clone was detected only once. The rearrangement uses TRBV19 and TRBJ1-2; D possibly corresponds to TRBD1 (5 bases). The CDR3 sequence is 13 residues long. Germline V lookup: CDR1 LNHDA, CDR2 SQIVND (reference sequence). Trimming stripped 8 bases from V and 4 bases from J, with 14 bases between. CDR3 protein: CASSSNRLYGYTF. CDR3 DNA sequence: TGTGCCAGTTCCTCTAACAGGCTCTATGGCTACACCTTC.